Listed here is a single T cell receptor (beta chain). Compared with germline, one end of the junction differs, possibly owing to a read error. The sample is drawn from a study of technical replicates of blood from four donors. Germline V gene sequence: CDR1 SEHNR, CDR2 FQNEAQ (reference sequence). The CDR3 is made up of 12 amino acids. Sequencing was performed with immunoSEQ multiplex PCR; in TCRdb, only in-frame clones are kept and a portion is missing. The profile covers 84,000 or so clones, with around 94% appearing a single time and 0.25% to 0.3% taken by the ten largest. This TCR came from a human donor in good health. This chain connects TRBV7-9 to TRBJ2-7, with D perhaps matching TRBD2 (5 bases). Sequencing input: T cells isolated from PBMCs. CDR3 region: CASNNLGETTHF. CDR3 coding DNA: TGTGCCAGCAACAACTTAGGTGAGACTACCCACTTC.